This T cell receptor (beta chain) was recovered during a study of cytomegalovirus exposure and HLA in healthy donors. Across the whole study: Earlier, some 180 million T cells were analyzed, and 90 million to 120 million unique TCR beta sequences were found among them. Study conclusions and caveats: Most TCR sequences showed up rarely, but some public TCRs showed up in many donors.

With respect to this clone: Its antigen is currently unknown.

The primer mix had 60 Vbeta and 13 Jbeta primers. The repertoire was sequenced with immunoSEQ multiplex PCR; TCRdb's copy has only in-frame clones and lacks some. The sample contains approximately 200,000 clones, about 79% of which appear only once. Germline V gene data show CDR1 as MNHEY and CDR2 as SVGAGI. CDR3 length: 13 residues. Trimming left V 2 bases short and J 8 bases short, with 9 bases between. The source is a young man in good health and CMV-seronegative. Sequenced input: PBMCs. The chain has TRBV6-5 and TRBJ2-2; D call uncertain. DNA for the CDR3: TGTGCCAGCAGTTACGGCCCAGTTGGGGAGCTGTTTTTT. Amino acids: CASSYGPVGELFF.